These T cell receptor beta chains were read from a single sample in a study of shared clonotypes between healthy human individuals. The data were produced by immunoSEQ multiplex PCR, yet TCRdb's version contains in-frame clones alone and is incomplete. The table has around 580,000 clones, roughly 98% seen once. The source material was naive CD8+ T cells sorted from blood. Receptors were obtained from a man aged 30 to 39 in good health. Each CDR3 is given with its conserved first and last residue. The D gene is left open where the match is weak. Expanded clones are given a class, and other clones once, few, many or no size at all.

d_call clone_size j_call v_call cdr3_aa cdr3_nt
TRBD1 - TRBJ2-7 TRBV5-1 CASSPGQGEQYF TGCGCCAGCAGCCCAGGACAGGGCGAGCAGTACTTC
TRBD1 - TRBJ2-1 TRBV30 CAWGTGVGEQFF TGTGCCTGGGGGACAGGGGTGGGTGAGCAGTTCTTC
TRBD1 - TRBJ1-1 TRBV5-1 CASSLLGGQGWNTEAFF TGCGCCAGCAGCTTGTTAGGGGGACAGGGTTGGAACACTGAAGCTTTCTTT
- once TRBJ2-7 TRBV5-1 CASSLESHSEQYF TGCGCCAGCAGCTTGGAAAGTCACTCCGAGCAGTACTTC
TRBD1 - TRBJ1-1 TRBV7-8 CASSAGQGRSDTEAFF TGTGCCAGCAGCGCCGGACAGGGAAGGTCGGACACTGAAGCTTTCTTT
TRBD1 - TRBJ2-3 TRBV11-3 CASSLGTGYTDTQYF TGTGCCAGCAGCCTTGGGACAGGGTACACAGATACGCAGTATTTT
- few TRBJ2-1 TRBV7-9 CASRPAYSYNEQFF TGTGCCAGCAGGCCCGCCTACTCCTACAATGAGCAGTTCTTC
TRBD1 - TRBJ2-7 TRBV10-3 CAISESKDRKPYEQYF TGTGCCATCAGTGAGTCTAAGGACAGGAAACCCTACGAGCAGTACTTC
- - TRBJ1-2 TRBV27 CASSFGGSYGYTF TGTGCCAGCAGTTTCGGGGGTAGCTATGGCTACACCTTC
TRBD1 - TRBJ2-2 TRBV30 CAWARRDRGFNTGELFF TGTGCCTGGGCCAGAAGGGACAGGGGGTTTAACACCGGGGAGCTGTTTTTT
TRBD1 - TRBJ2-7 TRBV6-6 CASKTTTGTGTHEQYF TGTGCCAGCAAAACCACCACCGGGACAGGGACCCACGAGCAGTACTTC
TRBD1 - TRBJ1-1 TRBV5-4 CASNNRGNTEAFF TGTGCCAGCAACAACAGGGGGAACACTGAAGCTTTCTTT
- - TRBJ1-5 TRBV7-2 CASSLAPPPKQPQHF TGTGCCAGCAGCTTAGCGCCCCCTCCGAAGCAGCCCCAGCATTTT
TRBD2 - TRBJ2-3 TRBV7-2 CASSLMLAGELTDTQYF TGTGCCAGCAGCTTAATGCTAGCGGGAGAGTTGACAGATACGCAGTATTTT
- - TRBJ2-3 TRBV5-1 CASSDYPATDTQYF TGCGCCAGCAGCGATTACCCGGCCACAGATACGCAGTATTTT
- - TRBJ2-3 TRBV21-1 CASSLEREGSTDTQYF TGTGCCAGCAGCCTAGAGCGGGAGGGCAGCACAGATACGCAGTATTTT
- once TRBJ2-4 TRBV7-9 CASSQDTVRRQNIQYF TGTGCCAGCAGCCAAGATACGGTTCGACGGCAAAACATTCAGTACTTC
- - TRBJ2-1 TRBV5-4 CASSLRARSYNEQFF TGTGCCAGCAGCTTGCGGGCTAGGTCCTACAATGAGCAGTTCTTC
- - TRBJ2-2 TRBV29-1 CSCLVGMNTGELFF TGCAGCTGCTTGGTCGGGATGAACACCGGGGAGCTGTTTTTT
- - TRBJ2-1 TRBV4-3 CASSQDWGDYNEQFF TGCGCCAGCAGCCAAGACTGGGGGGACTACAATGAGCAGTTCTTC
TRBD1 - TRBJ1-1 TRBV27 CASSSSGTGEAFF TGTGCCAGCAGTTCCTCCGGGACAGGTGAAGCTTTCTTT
- once TRBJ1-5 TRBV15 CATSRGAYSNQPQHF TGTGCCACCAGCAGGGGGGCGTATAGCAATCAGCCCCAGCATTTT
- - TRBJ1-2 TRBV6-4 CASSQGFGYGYTF TGTGCCAGCAGCCAGGGCTTTGGCTATGGCTACACCTTC
- - TRBJ2-7 TRBV5-1 CASSLTPGRLYEQYF TGCGCCAGCAGCTTGACACCGGGACGTCTCTACGAGCAGTACTTC
- - TRBJ2-7 TRBV11-2 CASSLVTDEQYF TGTGCCAGCAGCTTAGTCACGGATGAGCAGTACTTC